A selection of T cell receptor beta chains follows, all from one sample in a study of shared clonotypes between healthy human individuals. Using immunoSEQ multiplex PCR, the repertoire was profiled, and TCRdb retains in-frame clones only, with some absent. The sample comprises around 2.5 million clones, 80% to 95% of which are singletons, and approximately 0.37% rests with the top ten. Sequencing input: naive CD4+ T cells from PBMCs. These receptors all come from a man aged 18 to 29 in good health. Some clones in this sample may be carry-over from other donors' samples. The CDR3 runs from the conserved cysteine through the conserved F or W. The order of the fields is J gene, CDR3 length, V gene, clone size, D gene, CDR3 protein. The D gene is left open where the match is weak. Size values are once, few and many counts, or a class for expanded clones, and some rows have none.

j_call: TRBJ2-2; cdr3_length: 17; v_call: TRBV10-1; clone_size: -; d_call: -; cdr3_aa: CASSFDRYLANTGELFF
j_call: TRBJ2-5; cdr3_length: 15; v_call: TRBV7-9; clone_size: -; d_call: TRBD2; cdr3_aa: CASSPETSGKETQYF
j_call: TRBJ2-7; cdr3_length: 14; v_call: TRBV7-8; clone_size: -; d_call: -; cdr3_aa: CASSLASRAYEQYF
j_call: TRBJ1-3; cdr3_length: 13; v_call: TRBV7-9; clone_size: -; d_call: -; cdr3_aa: CATKRGSGNTIYF
j_call: TRBJ2-2; cdr3_length: 16; v_call: TRBV19; clone_size: -; d_call: TRBD1; cdr3_aa: CASSTQTGMNTGELFF
j_call: TRBJ1-3; cdr3_length: 14; v_call: TRBV7-3; clone_size: -; d_call: -; cdr3_aa: CASSAGTVGNTIYF
j_call: TRBJ2-5; cdr3_length: 13; v_call: TRBV18; clone_size: -; d_call: -; cdr3_aa: CASSPGASETQYF
j_call: TRBJ1-1; cdr3_length: 13; v_call: TRBV7-9; clone_size: few; d_call: -; cdr3_aa: CASMSWGNTEAFF
j_call: TRBJ2-1; cdr3_length: 16; v_call: TRBV29-1; clone_size: -; d_call: -; cdr3_aa: CSVEEGVAARYNEQFF
j_call: TRBJ2-2; cdr3_length: 16; v_call: TRBV11-1; clone_size: -; d_call: -; cdr3_aa: CASSLRSGRNTGELFF
j_call: TRBJ2-7; cdr3_length: 14; v_call: TRBV5-4; clone_size: once; d_call: TRBD1; cdr3_aa: CASSSAPTGNEQYF
j_call: TRBJ2-7; cdr3_length: 14; v_call: TRBV6-5; clone_size: -; d_call: -; cdr3_aa: CASSGAGIGYEQYF
j_call: TRBJ2-5; cdr3_length: 13; v_call: TRBV4-1; clone_size: -; d_call: TRBD2; cdr3_aa: CASSPREGETQYF
j_call: TRBJ2-5; cdr3_length: 13; v_call: TRBV7-8; clone_size: -; d_call: TRBD1; cdr3_aa: CASGTGAQETQYF
j_call: TRBJ1-1; cdr3_length: 14; v_call: TRBV7-9; clone_size: -; d_call: TRBD1; cdr3_aa: CASSLYTGVTEAFF
j_call: TRBJ2-7; cdr3_length: 16; v_call: TRBV7-9; clone_size: -; d_call: TRBD2; cdr3_aa: CASSAGVAGAPLEQYF
j_call: TRBJ1-1; cdr3_length: 13; v_call: TRBV7-9; clone_size: few; d_call: -; cdr3_aa: CASSLSSNTEAFF
j_call: TRBJ2-5; cdr3_length: 16; v_call: TRBV9; clone_size: -; d_call: TRBD2; cdr3_aa: CASSVTGLAPQETQYF
j_call: TRBJ2-3; cdr3_length: 16; v_call: TRBV7-3; clone_size: -; d_call: -; cdr3_aa: CASSLLGGTSRDTQYF
j_call: TRBJ2-7; cdr3_length: 14; v_call: TRBV6-6; clone_size: -; d_call: -; cdr3_aa: CASSYGQGPYEQYF
j_call: TRBJ2-7; cdr3_length: 14; v_call: TRBV11-3; clone_size: -; d_call: -; cdr3_aa: CASSTPSRPYEQYF
j_call: TRBJ1-1; cdr3_length: 11; v_call: TRBV28; clone_size: -; d_call: -; cdr3_aa: CASKQGREAFF
j_call: TRBJ1-2; cdr3_length: 12; v_call: TRBV28; clone_size: -; d_call: -; cdr3_aa: CASSIYLYGYTF
j_call: TRBJ2-1; cdr3_length: 17; v_call: TRBV23-1; clone_size: -; d_call: TRBD2; cdr3_aa: CASSQMTSGSSYNEQFF
j_call: TRBJ2-7; cdr3_length: 15; v_call: TRBV4-1; clone_size: once; d_call: -; cdr3_aa: CASSRGGLLSYEQYF
j_call: TRBJ1-1; cdr3_length: 13; v_call: TRBV5-1; clone_size: -; d_call: -; cdr3_aa: CASSPTMNTEAFF
j_call: TRBJ1-2; cdr3_length: 19; v_call: TRBV28; clone_size: -; d_call: -; cdr3_aa: CASSLKLAFKGSSNYGYTF
j_call: TRBJ2-5; cdr3_length: 17; v_call: TRBV18; clone_size: -; d_call: TRBD1; cdr3_aa: CASSPRMDRAYRETQYF
j_call: TRBJ2-5; cdr3_length: 13; v_call: TRBV15; clone_size: -; d_call: -; cdr3_aa: CATSRDQMQTQYF
j_call: TRBJ2-7; cdr3_length: 16; v_call: TRBV28; clone_size: -; d_call: TRBD2; cdr3_aa: CASSLRTSGKVYEQYF
j_call: TRBJ1-5; cdr3_length: 14; v_call: TRBV6-1; clone_size: -; d_call: -; cdr3_aa: CASSESRGDQPQHF
j_call: TRBJ2-7; cdr3_length: 15; v_call: TRBV27; clone_size: -; d_call: -; cdr3_aa: CATATPRDSIYEQYF
j_call: TRBJ1-1; cdr3_length: 15; v_call: TRBV6-1; clone_size: -; d_call: -; cdr3_aa: CASSEARGGWTEAFF
j_call: TRBJ2-7; cdr3_length: 16; v_call: TRBV28; clone_size: -; d_call: TRBD2; cdr3_aa: CASSLAGGGSSYEQYF
j_call: TRBJ2-3; cdr3_length: 17; v_call: TRBV6-1; clone_size: -; d_call: TRBD2; cdr3_aa: CASSERFGSGRTDTQYF
j_call: TRBJ2-7; cdr3_length: 14; v_call: TRBV5-4; clone_size: -; d_call: -; cdr3_aa: CASSLGQTSYEQYF
j_call: TRBJ2-1; cdr3_length: 11; v_call: TRBV5-4; clone_size: -; d_call: -; cdr3_aa: CASSFGREQFF
j_call: TRBJ2-7; cdr3_length: 15; v_call: TRBV7-9; clone_size: -; d_call: -; cdr3_aa: CASSLLGQGASEQYF
j_call: TRBJ2-3; cdr3_length: 16; v_call: TRBV27; clone_size: -; d_call: -; cdr3_aa: CASSSYRRGRTDTQYF
j_call: TRBJ1-1; cdr3_length: 13; v_call: TRBV5-1; clone_size: -; d_call: -; cdr3_aa: CASSDTLNTEAFF
j_call: TRBJ1-5; cdr3_length: 16; v_call: TRBV5-1; clone_size: -; d_call: -; cdr3_aa: CASSLEGGNSNQPQHF
j_call: TRBJ1-5; cdr3_length: 13; v_call: TRBV6-5; clone_size: -; d_call: -; cdr3_aa: CASRGSSNQPQHF
j_call: TRBJ2-1; cdr3_length: 16; v_call: TRBV5-4; clone_size: -; d_call: -; cdr3_aa: CASRRAVQGTYNEQFF
j_call: TRBJ2-7; cdr3_length: 15; v_call: TRBV2; clone_size: -; d_call: TRBD1; cdr3_aa: CASSRQGVGVHEQYF
j_call: TRBJ2-1; cdr3_length: 13; v_call: TRBV5-1; clone_size: -; d_call: -; cdr3_aa: CASGVAPYNEQFF
j_call: TRBJ2-3; cdr3_length: 15; v_call: TRBV6-5; clone_size: -; d_call: TRBD2; cdr3_aa: CASRRTGGRTDTQYF
j_call: TRBJ2-1; cdr3_length: 13; v_call: TRBV28; clone_size: -; d_call: -; cdr3_aa: CASTRSSVDEQFF